This T cell receptor (beta chain) emerged from a study of shared clonotypes between healthy human individuals. The J segment lost 2 bases and the V segment lost 3 bases, leaving 5 bases of the junction unmatched. Germline V gives CDR1 MNHEY, CDR2 SMNVEV (reference sequence). The CDR3 runs 18 residues. Across several immunoSEQ plates, the genomic DNA of each subset was split evenly. Method: immunoSEQ multiplex PCR; TCRdb's copy keeps in-frame clones and lacks some. The sample shows over a million clones, around 74% of them seen only once. The receptor comes from a man between 18 and 29 years old in good health. The rearrangement uses TRBV27 and TRBJ2-2; 14 nucleotides agree with TRBD2. The material sequenced was memory CD4+ T cells sorted from blood. Subset defined: CD45RA-negative fraction. The CDR3 nucleotides are TGTGCCAGCAGTTTCGGACTAGCGGGGGGTCGCAACACCGGGGAGCTGTTTTTT. Its translation is CASSFGLAGGRNTGELFF.